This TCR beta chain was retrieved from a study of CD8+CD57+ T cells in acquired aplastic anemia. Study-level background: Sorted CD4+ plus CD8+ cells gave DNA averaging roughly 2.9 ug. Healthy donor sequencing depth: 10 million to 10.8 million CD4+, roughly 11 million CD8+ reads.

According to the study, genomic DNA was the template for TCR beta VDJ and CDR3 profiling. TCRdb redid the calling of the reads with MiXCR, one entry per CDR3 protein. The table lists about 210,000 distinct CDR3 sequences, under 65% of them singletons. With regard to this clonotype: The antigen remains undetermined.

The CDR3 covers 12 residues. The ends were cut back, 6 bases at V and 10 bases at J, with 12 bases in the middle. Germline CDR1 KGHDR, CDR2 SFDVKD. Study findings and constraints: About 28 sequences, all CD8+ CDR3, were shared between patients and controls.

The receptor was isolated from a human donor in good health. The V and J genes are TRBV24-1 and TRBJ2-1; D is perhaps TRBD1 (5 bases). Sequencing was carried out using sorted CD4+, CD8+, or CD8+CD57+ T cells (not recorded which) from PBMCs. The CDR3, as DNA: TGTGCCACCAGTTGGGGCGGCAGGGAGCAGTTCTTC. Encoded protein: CATSWGGREQFF.